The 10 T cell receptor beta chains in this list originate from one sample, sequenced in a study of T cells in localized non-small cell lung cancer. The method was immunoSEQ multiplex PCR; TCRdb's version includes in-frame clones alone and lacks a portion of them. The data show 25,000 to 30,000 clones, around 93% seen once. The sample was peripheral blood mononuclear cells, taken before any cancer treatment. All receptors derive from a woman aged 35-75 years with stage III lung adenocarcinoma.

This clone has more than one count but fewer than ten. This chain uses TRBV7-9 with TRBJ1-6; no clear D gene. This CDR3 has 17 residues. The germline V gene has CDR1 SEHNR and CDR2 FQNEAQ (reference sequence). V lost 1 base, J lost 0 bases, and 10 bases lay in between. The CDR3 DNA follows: TGTGCCAGCAGCTTAGGTTTCCGGAGCTCCTATAATTCACCCCTCCACTTT. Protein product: CASSLGFRSSYNSPLHF. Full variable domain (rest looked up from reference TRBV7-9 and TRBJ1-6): DTGVSQNPRHKITKRGQNVTFRCDPISEHNRLYWYRQTLGQGPEFLTYFQNEAQLEKSRLLSDRFSAERPKGSFSTLEIQRTEQGDSAMYLCASSLGFRSSYNSPLHFGNGTRLTVT.

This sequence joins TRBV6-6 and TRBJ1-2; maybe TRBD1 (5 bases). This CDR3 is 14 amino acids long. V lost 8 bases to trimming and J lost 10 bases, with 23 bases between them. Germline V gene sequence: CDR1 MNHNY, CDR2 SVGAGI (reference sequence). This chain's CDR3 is CASFPGGAKRDYTF. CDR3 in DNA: TGTGCCAGCTTTCCTGGAGGGGCAAAGCGAGACTACACCTTC.

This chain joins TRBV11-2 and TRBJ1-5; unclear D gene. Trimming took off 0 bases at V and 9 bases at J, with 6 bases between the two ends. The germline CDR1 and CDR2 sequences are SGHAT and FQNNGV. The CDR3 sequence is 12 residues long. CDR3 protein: CASSLDEGPQHF. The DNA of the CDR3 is TGTGCCAGCAGCTTAGATGAAGGGCCCCAGCATTTT.

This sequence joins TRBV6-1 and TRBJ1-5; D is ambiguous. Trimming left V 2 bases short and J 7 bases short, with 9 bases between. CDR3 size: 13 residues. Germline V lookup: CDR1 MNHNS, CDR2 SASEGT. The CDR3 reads CASSEREHQPQHF. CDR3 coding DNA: TGTGCCAGCAGTGAACGGGAACACCAGCCCCAGCATTTT.

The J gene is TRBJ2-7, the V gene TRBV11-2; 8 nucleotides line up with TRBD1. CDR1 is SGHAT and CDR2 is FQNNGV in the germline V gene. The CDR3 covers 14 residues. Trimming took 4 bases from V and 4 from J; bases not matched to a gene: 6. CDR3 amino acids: CASSSGTGDYEQYF. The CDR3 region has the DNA TGTGCCAGCAGCTCCGGGACAGGAGATTACGAGCAGTACTTC.

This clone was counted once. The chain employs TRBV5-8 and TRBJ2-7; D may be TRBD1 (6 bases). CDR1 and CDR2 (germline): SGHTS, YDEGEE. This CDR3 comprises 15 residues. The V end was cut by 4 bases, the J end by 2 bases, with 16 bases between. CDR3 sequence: CASSRLTGAAYEQYF. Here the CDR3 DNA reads TGTGCCAGCAGCCGGCTGACAGGCGCCGCCTACGAGCAGTACTTC. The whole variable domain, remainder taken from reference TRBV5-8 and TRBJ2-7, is EAGVTQSPTHLIKTRGQQATLRCSPISGHTSVYWYQQALGLGLQFLLWYDEGEERNRGNFPPRFSGRQFPNYSSELNVNALELEDSALYLCASSRLTGAAYEQYFGPGTRLTVT.

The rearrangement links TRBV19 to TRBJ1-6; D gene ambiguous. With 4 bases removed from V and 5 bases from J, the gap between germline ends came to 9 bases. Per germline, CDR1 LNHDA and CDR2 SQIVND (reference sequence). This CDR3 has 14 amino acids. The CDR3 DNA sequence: TGTGCCAGTAGTAGCCGGACGGATAATTCACCCCTCCACTTT. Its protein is CASSSRTDNSPLHF.

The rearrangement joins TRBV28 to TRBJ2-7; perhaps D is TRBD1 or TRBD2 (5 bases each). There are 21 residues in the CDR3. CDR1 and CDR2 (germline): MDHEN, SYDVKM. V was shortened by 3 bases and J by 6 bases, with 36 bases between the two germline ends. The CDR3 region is CASSFRGMSGSPSWGAREQYF. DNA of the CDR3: TGTGCCAGCAGTTTTAGGGGAATGAGCGGCAGTCCGAGTTGGGGAGCCCGCGAGCAGTACTTC.

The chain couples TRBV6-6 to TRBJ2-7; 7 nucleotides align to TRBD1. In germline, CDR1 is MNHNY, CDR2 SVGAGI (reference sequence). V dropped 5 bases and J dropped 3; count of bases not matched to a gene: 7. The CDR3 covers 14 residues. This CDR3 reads CASSPAGTDYEQYF. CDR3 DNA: TGTGCCAGCAGTCCCGCCGGGACAGACTACGAGCAGTACTTC.

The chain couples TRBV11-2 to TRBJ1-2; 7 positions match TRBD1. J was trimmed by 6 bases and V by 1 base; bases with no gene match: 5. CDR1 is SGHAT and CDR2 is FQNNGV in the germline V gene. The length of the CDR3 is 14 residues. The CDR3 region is CASSLVEGADGYTF. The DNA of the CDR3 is TGTGCCAGCAGCTTAGTGGAGGGGGCGGATGGCTACACCTTC.